This entry lists 5 T cell receptor beta chains sequenced from one sample in a study of T cell repertoires in cytomegalovirus infection. TCRdb re-called the reads with MiXCR, one entry per CDR3 protein. The data contain some 440,000 distinct CDR3 sequences, roughly 30% of them singletons. The sequencing input was PBMCs. The origin of the receptors is a human donor in good health (CMV status not recorded). Some clones in this sample may be carry-over from other donors' samples.

The chain carries TRBV29-1 and TRBJ1-1, with a possible D match to TRBD1 (5 bases). CDR3 length: 14 amino acids. Germline-derived CDR1 and CDR2 are SQVTM and ANQGSEA. Trimming removed 6 bases at V and 0 bases at J, with 14 bases between. CDR3 coding DNA: TGCAGCGTGGAGCCCTTGACAGTGAACACTGAAGCTTTCTTT. As protein: CSVEPLTVNTEAFF.

V is TRBV4-3 and J is TRBJ1-3, with a tentative D call TRBD1 (6 bases). Trimming left V 3 bases short and J 1 base short, with 10 bases between. Germline-derived CDR1 and CDR2 are LGHNA and YSLEER. The CDR3 spans 15 residues. The CDR3 bases are TGCGCCAGCAGCCAGCGGGGGACATCTGGAAACACCATATATTTT. Translating it yields CASSQRGTSGNTIYF.

This clonotype was observed a handful of times. The chain couples TRBV6-2 or TRBV6-3 to TRBJ2-5; 9 nucleotides line up with TRBD1. This CDR3 contains 15 residues. Germline V gene lookup returns CDR1 MNHEY and CDR2 SVGEGT. The ends lost 4 bases at V and 3 bases at J; junction bases unmatched: 6. The CDR3 reads CASSLPGTGKETQYF. The CDR3 nucleotides read TGTGCCAGCAGTTTGCCCGGGACAGGGAAAGAGACCCAGTACTTC.

Turning to this clonotype: A much more abundant neighbour one base away suggests this may be a read error. In this CDR3 the conserved last residue, phenylalanine or tryptophan, is missing, so a read error is likely. The CDR3 bases are TGTGCCAGCAGCTCATGGACAGGGCCCTACGAGCAGTACTTA. It encodes CASSSWTGPYEQYL. The chain has TRBV7-6 and TRBJ2-7, with 8 nucleotides matching TRBD1. Per the germline V gene, CDR1 is SGHVS and CDR2 is FNYEAQ. Unmatched junction bases numbered 4, after V lost 4 bases and J lost 2 bases. The CDR3 length is 14 residues.

CDR3 in DNA: TGTGCCAGCAGTTACACCCAGCGGGGGGAAGACGGGGAGCTGTTTTTT. It translates to CASSYTQRGEDGELFF. The chain joins TRBV6-6 to TRBJ2-2, with TRBD2 matching over 9 bases. CDR3 size: 16 residues. CDR1 and CDR2 from the germline V gene are MNHNY and SVGAGI (reference sequence). The J segment lost 7 bases and the V segment lost 2 bases, leaving 8 bases of the junction unmatched.